Listed below are T cell receptor beta chains from one sample, sequenced in a study of a mutant IDH1 vaccine in newly diagnosed glioma. The repertoire was sequenced with immunoSEQ multiplex PCR; TCRdb's copy has only in-frame clones and lacks some. This sample has about 25,000 clones, with 93% found just once. Specimen: PBMCs, collected from a glioma patient treated with radiotherapy, temozolomide or both. The receptors shown here come from a man aged 40-49 years with glioma. Each CDR3 is given with its conserved first and last residue. A D gene is named only where the DNA matches it firmly. The size entry is marked missing in some rows and otherwise reads once, few, many or a size class.

size	D	V	J	CDR3	DNA
few	-	TRBV30	TRBJ1-1	CAWSVGQGTEAFF	TGTGCCTGGAGTGTTGGGCAGGGGACTGAAGCTTTCTTT
-	-	TRBV5-1	TRBJ1-5	CASSLGNNQPQHF	TGCGCCAGCAGCTTGGGGAATAACCAGCCCCAGCATTTT
-	-	TRBV5-1	TRBJ2-7	CASSLEASTYEQYF	TGCGCCAGCAGCTTGGAGGCTAGCACCTACGAGCAGTACTTC
-	-	TRBV6-1	TRBJ2-3	CAGGRVGDTDTQYF	TGTGCCGGTGGTAGGGTGGGAGACACAGATACGCAGTATTTT
once	-	TRBV4-1	TRBJ1-1	CASSQSRTVNTEAFF	TGCGCCAGCAGCCAATCAAGGACTGTGAACACTGAAGCTTTCTTT
-	-	TRBV5-6	TRBJ1-5	CASSLGGGARNYQPQHF	TGTGCCAGCAGCCTCGGCGGGGGGGCGCGGAATTATCAGCCCCAGCATTTT
-	-	TRBV7-7	TRBJ2-7	CASSFVRTGPVYEQYF	TGTGCTAGCAGCTTTGTTAGGACTGGGCCTGTCTACGAGCAGTACTTC
-	-	TRBV18	TRBJ1-4	CASSPLGQTNEKLFF	TGTGCCAGCTCACCACTAGGACAAACTAATGAAAAACTGTTTTTT
-	-	TRBV19	TRBJ2-7	CASSIARRQARDEQYF	TGTGCCAGTAGTATAGCACGACGGCAGGCCAGGGACGAGCAGTACTTC
-	-	TRBV7-8	TRBJ2-3	CASSLRGASRADTQYF	TGTGCCAGCAGCCTTAGGGGGGCTAGCCGTGCGGATACGCAGTATTTT
-	TRBD1	TRBV5-4	TRBJ2-3	CASSLGTGYSTDTQYF	TGTGCCAGCAGCTTGGGGACAGGGTATAGCACAGATACGCAGTATTTT
-	-	TRBV7-9	TRBJ1-2	CASSLVYGYTF	TGTGCCAGCAGCTTAGTCTATGGCTACACCTTC
-	-	TRBV5-1	TRBJ2-7	CASSLGAVSYEQYF	TGCGCCAGCAGCTTGGGGGCAGTCTCCTACGAGCAGTACTTC
-	TRBD2	TRBV7-8	TRBJ2-1	CASSLEGLAGYNEQFF	TGTGCCAGCAGCCTAGAGGGACTAGCGGGTTACAATGAGCAGTTCTTC
once	TRBD2	TRBV10-2	TRBJ2-3	CASSESLPGLAIKRYTQYF	TGCGCCAGCAGTGAGTCCCTCCCGGGACTAGCGATAAAGAGGTATACGCAGTATTTT
-	-	TRBV4-2	TRBJ1-2	CASSQDAGETYTF	TGTGCCAGCAGCCAAGATGCGGGGGAGACCTACACCTTC
once	-	TRBV25-1	TRBJ1-2	CASSDAGDGYTF	TGTGCCAGCAGTGATGCCGGGGATGGCTACACCTTC
-	-	TRBV5-6	TRBJ1-1	CASSFGKNTEAFF	TGTGCCAGCAGCTTCGGCAAGAACACTGAAGCTTTCTTT
-	-	TRBV30	TRBJ1-2	CAWSNGLWDYTF	TGTGCCTGGAGCAACGGGCTATGGGACTACACCTTC
once	-	TRBV6-6	TRBJ2-1	CASSSAFPGGQFF	TGTGCCAGCAGTTCGGCCTTTCCCGGGGGGCAGTTCTTC
-	-	TRBV18	TRBJ1-1	CASSRGPQEYEGTEAFF	TGTGCCAGCTCACGGGGCCCGCAAGAGTATGAGGGAACTGAAGCTTTCTTT
-	-	TRBV7-8	TRBJ2-5	CASSLDGSGETQYF	TGTGCCAGCAGCTTAGACGGGTCCGGGGAGACCCAGTACTTC
-	-	TRBV5-6	TRBJ1-5	CASSFNGRGNQPQHF	TGTGCCAGCAGCTTTAACGGGAGGGGCAATCAGCCCCAGCATTTT
-	TRBD1	TRBV19	TRBJ1-1	CASSTRDRPVGRRNTEAFF	TGTGCCAGTAGTACCCGGGACAGGCCGGTGGGCCGAAGGAACACTGAAGCTTTCTTT
-	-	TRBV7-9	TRBJ2-2	CASGSLVIGNTGELFF	TGTGCCAGCGGGAGTTTAGTGATCGGAAACACCGGGGAGCTGTTTTTT
-	-	TRBV13	TRBJ1-2	CASSLNGQPHGYTF	TGTGCCAGCAGCTTAAATGGACAGCCTCATGGCTACACCTTC
-	-	TRBV5-1	TRBJ2-1	CASRPNAGSSYNEQFF	TGCGCCAGCAGACCGAATGCGGGGAGCTCCTACAATGAGCAGTTCTTC
-	-	TRBV27	TRBJ1-1	CASSTQGRRGVEAFF	TGTGCCAGCAGTACCCAGGGGCGGAGGGGAGTAGAAGCTTTCTTT
-	-	TRBV7-9	TRBJ2-3	CASSPMRSNPTQYF	TGTGCCAGCAGCCCGATGCGGAGTAATCCGACGCAGTATTTT
-	TRBD2	TRBV13	TRBJ2-1	CASSILGLAGINEQFF	TGTGCCAGCAGCATACTCGGACTAGCGGGGATCAATGAGCAGTTCTTC
-	-	TRBV11-2	TRBJ2-5	CASSLAEKQGETQYF	TGTGCCAGCAGCTTAGCGGAGAAACAAGGGGAGACCCAGTACTTC
-	-	TRBV9	TRBJ2-6	CASTRSGANVLTF	TGTGCCAGCACCCGCTCTGGGGCCAACGTCCTGACTTTC
-	TRBD1	TRBV13	TRBJ1-6	CASSLARQGYSPLHF	TGTGCCAGCAGCTTAGCTAGACAGGGGTACTCACCCCTCCACTTT
-	-	TRBV9	TRBJ2-3	CASSVSGRTDTQYF	TGTGCCAGCAGCGTATCAGGGCGCACAGATACGCAGTATTTT
-	-	TRBV5-1	TRBJ2-3	CASTRGGTATTDTQYF	TGCGCCAGCACCAGGGGCGGGACAGCTACCACAGATACGCAGTATTTT